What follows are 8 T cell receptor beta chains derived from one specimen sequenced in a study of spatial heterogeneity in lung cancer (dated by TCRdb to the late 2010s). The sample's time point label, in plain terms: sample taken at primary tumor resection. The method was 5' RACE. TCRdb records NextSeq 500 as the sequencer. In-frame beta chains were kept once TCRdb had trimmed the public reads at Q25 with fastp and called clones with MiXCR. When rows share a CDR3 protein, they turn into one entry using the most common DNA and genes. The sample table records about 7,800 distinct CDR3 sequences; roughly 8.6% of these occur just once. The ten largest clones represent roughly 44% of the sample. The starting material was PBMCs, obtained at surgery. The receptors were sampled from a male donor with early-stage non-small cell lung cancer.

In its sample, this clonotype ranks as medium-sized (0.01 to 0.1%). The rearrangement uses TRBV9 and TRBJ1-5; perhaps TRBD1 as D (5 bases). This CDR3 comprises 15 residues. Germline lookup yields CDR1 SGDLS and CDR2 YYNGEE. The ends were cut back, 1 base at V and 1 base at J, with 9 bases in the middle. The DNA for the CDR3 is TGTGCCAGCAGCGTATCGACAGAAAGCAATCAGCCCCAGCATTTT. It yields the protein CASSVSTESNQPQHF.

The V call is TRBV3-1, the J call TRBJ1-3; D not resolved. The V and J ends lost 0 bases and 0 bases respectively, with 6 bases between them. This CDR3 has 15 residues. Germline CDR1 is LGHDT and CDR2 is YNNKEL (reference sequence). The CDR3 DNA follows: TGTGCCAGCAGCCAAGACGGGCTCTCTGGAAACACCATATATTTT. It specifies CASSQDGLSGNTIYF.

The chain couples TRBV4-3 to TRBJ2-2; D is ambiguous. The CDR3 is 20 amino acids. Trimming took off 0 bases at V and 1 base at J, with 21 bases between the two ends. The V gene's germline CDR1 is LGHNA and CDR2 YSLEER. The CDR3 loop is CASSQDPPSHYVVNTGELFF. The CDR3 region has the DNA TGCGCCAGCAGCCAAGATCCGCCATCCCATTATGTTGTGAACACCGGGGAGCTGTTTTTT.

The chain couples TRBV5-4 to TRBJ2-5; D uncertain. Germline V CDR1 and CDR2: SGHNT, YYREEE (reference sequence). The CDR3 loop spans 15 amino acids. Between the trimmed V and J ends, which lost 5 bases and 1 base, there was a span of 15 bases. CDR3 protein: CASSPMSRPQETQYF. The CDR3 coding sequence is TGTGCCAGCAGTCCGATGTCACGACCCCAAGAGACCCAGTACTTC.

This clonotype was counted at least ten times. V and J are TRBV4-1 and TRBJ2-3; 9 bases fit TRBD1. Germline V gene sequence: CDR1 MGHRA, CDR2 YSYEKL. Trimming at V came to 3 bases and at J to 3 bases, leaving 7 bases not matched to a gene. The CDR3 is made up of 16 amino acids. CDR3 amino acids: CASSQIGTGQTDTQYF. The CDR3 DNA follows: TGCGCCAGCAGCCAGATAGGGACAGGGCAGACAGATACGCAGTATTTT.

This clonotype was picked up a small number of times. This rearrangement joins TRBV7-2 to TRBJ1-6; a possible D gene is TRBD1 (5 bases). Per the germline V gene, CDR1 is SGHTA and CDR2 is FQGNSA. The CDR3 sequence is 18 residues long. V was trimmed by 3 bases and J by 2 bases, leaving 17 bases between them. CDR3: CASSLRSREVTYNSPLHF. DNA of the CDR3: TGTGCCAGCAGCTTGAGGTCCAGGGAAGTTACCTATAATTCACCCCTCCACTTT.

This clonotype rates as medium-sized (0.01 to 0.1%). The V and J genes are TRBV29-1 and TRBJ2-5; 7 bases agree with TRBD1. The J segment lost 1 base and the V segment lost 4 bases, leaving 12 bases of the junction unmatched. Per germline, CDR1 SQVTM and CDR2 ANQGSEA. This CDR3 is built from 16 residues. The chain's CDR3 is CSVVGFGQELQETQYF. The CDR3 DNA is TGCAGCGTTGTTGGGTTCGGACAGGAACTCCAAGAGACCCAGTACTTC.

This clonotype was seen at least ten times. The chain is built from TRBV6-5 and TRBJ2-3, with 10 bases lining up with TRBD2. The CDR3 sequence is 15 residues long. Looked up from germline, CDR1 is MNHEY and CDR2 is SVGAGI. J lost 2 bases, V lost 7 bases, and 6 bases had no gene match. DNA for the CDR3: TGTGCCAGCACCCCAGCGGGGGGGCCCACAGATACGCAGTATTTT. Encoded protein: CASTPAGGPTDTQYF.